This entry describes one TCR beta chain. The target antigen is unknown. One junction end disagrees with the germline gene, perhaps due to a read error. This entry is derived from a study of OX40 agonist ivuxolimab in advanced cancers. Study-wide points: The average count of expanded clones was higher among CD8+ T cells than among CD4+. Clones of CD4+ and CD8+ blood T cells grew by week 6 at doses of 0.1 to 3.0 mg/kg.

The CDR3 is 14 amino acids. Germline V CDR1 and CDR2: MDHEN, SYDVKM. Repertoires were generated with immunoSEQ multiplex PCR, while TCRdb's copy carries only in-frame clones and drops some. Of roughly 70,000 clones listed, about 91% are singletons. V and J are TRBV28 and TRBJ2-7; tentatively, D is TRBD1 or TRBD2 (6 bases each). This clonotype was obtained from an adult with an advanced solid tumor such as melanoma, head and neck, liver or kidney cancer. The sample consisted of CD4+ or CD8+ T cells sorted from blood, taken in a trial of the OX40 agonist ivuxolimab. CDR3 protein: CASSWGARDGVSWF. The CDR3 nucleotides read TGTGCCAGCAGCTGGGGGGCCCGGGACGGCGTCTCCTGGTTC.